The 18 T cell receptor beta chains reported below all come from one sample, sequenced in a study of T cell changes during pregnancy in multiple sclerosis. Here immunoSEQ multiplex PCR was the method, and the copy in TCRdb shows in-frame clones only, minus some. The sample carries some 17,000 clones, 80% to 85% recorded once. Material: CD8+ T cells from peripheral blood mononuclear cells, obtained in the third trimester of pregnancy. The receptor source for this set is a female donor in good health, enrolled as a control in a pregnancy study.

The V and J genes are TRBV7-9 and TRBJ2-4; 11 positions agree with TRBD2. The CDR3 is made up of 16 amino acids. The junction had 2 bases not matched to a gene; V was cut back by 4 bases and J by 0 bases. Germline lookup yields CDR1 SEHNR and CDR2 FQNEAQ (reference sequence). The CDR3 region is CASSSTSGVAKNIQYF. As DNA, the CDR3 is TGTGCCAGCAGCTCGACTAGCGGGGTAGCCAAAAACATTCAGTACTTC.

The chain uses TRBV6-5 and TRBJ2-5; 7 bases agree with TRBD1. The V and J ends lost 2 bases and 2 bases, in that order; junction bases with no gene match: 2. The CDR3 length is 14 residues. Germline V CDR1 and CDR2: MNHEY, SVGAGI. DNA for the CDR3: TGTGCCAGCAGTTACGGGACAGCGCAAGAGACCCAGTACTTC. It specifies CASSYGTAQETQYF.

This clone appeared a few times. This chain uses TRBV9 with TRBJ2-3; D is perhaps TRBD1 (7 bases). Germline V gene lookup returns CDR1 SGDLS and CDR2 YYNGEE. The CDR3 covers 14 residues. V was shortened by 3 bases and J by 2 bases, with 10 bases between the two germline ends. In DNA, the CDR3 is TGTGCCAGCAGCGCCAGGGGGGACACAGATACGCAGTATTTT. Translation: CASSARGDTDTQYF.

The CDR3 nucleotides are TGTGCCAGCAGTTTAATCGGGTTCCAGCCCCAGCATTTT. Its translation: CASSLIGFQPQHF. V gene TRBV27 combines with J gene TRBJ1-5; unclear D gene. V lost 2 bases and J 7 bases, leaving 9 bases between the germline ends. The CDR3 loop spans 13 amino acids. Germline V gene sequence: CDR1 MNHEY, CDR2 SMNVEV (reference sequence).

V is TRBV19 and J is TRBJ2-7; 9 bases are a match to TRBD1. CDR1 LNHDA and CDR2 SQIVND come from the germline V gene (reference sequence). The CDR3 runs 14 residues. J lost 1 base, V lost 4 bases, and 2 bases had no gene match. DNA for the CDR3: TGTGCCAGTAGTACCGGGACAGGGTCCTACGAGCAGTACTTC. The encoded protein is CASSTGTGSYEQYF.

V and J are TRBV27 and TRBJ1-1; the match to TRBD1 covers 8 bases. V lost 8 bases, J lost 8 bases, and 7 bases stayed unmatched. Germline CDR1 and CDR2: MNHEY and SMNVEV (reference sequence). The length of the CDR3 is 12 residues. CDR3 sequence reads: CASWQGAREAFF. The CDR3 coding sequence is TGTGCCAGCTGGCAGGGGGCAAGAGAAGCTTTCTTT.

This chain uses TRBV7-9 with TRBJ2-5, with D unresolved. Deletions cut 5 bases from V and 5 bases from J, with 12 bases between. CDR3 length: 13 amino acids. Germline V lookup: CDR1 SEHNR, CDR2 FQNEAQ (reference sequence). CDR3 nucleotide sequence: TGTGCCAGCAGCAGCGAGGATCTGGAGACCCAGTACTTC. It encodes CASSSEDLETQYF.

Judged by abundance, this clone is medium-sized. The same CDR3 is also encoded by other DNA sequences in this sample. The chain carries TRBV28 and TRBJ1-6; no clear D. The V end lost 7 bases, the J end lost 13 bases, and 14 bases lay between the germline ends. The CDR3 runs 12 residues. Germline V lookup: CDR1 MDHEN, CDR2 SYDVKM. The CDR3 DNA reads TGTGCCAGCACGGCACCCCGAGGTCCCCTCCACTTT. Protein: CASTAPRGPLHF.

This chain links TRBV19 with TRBJ1-1; D unclear. Per germline, CDR1 LNHDA and CDR2 SQIVND (reference sequence). Trimming took 0 bases from V and 0 from J, leaving 11 bases between them. The CDR3 contains 16 residues. CDR3 in DNA: TGTGCCAGTAGTATAGATGGCCCCCGTCTGAACACTGAAGCTTTCTTT. This gives the protein CASSIDGPRLNTEAFF.

The genes are TRBV25-1 and TRBJ1-4; TRBD1 is a possible D gene (5 bases). Germline V gene sequence: CDR1 MGHDK, CDR2 SYGVNS. The CDR3 is made up of 14 amino acids. The V and J ends lost 3 bases and 8 bases respectively, with 13 bases between them. The CDR3 protein is CASSDRYKGEKLFF. In DNA, the CDR3 is TGTGCCAGCAGTGATCGATACAAGGGGGAAAAACTGTTTTTT.

The gene calls are TRBV2 and TRBJ2-7, with TRBD2 matching over 8 bases. With 6 bases clipped from V and 6 bases from J, the junction kept 10 bases outside the gene matches. Germline CDR1 reads SNHLY; CDR2 reads FYNNEI. The length of the CDR3 is 14 residues. The CDR3 coding sequence is TGTGCCAGCAGGATACAAGCGGGAGACGGCGAGCAGTACTTC. This gives the protein CASRIQAGDGEQYF.

The rearrangement uses TRBV2 and TRBJ2-7; possibly TRBD1 for D (5 bases). Germline-derived CDR1 and CDR2 are SNHLY and FYNNEI. V lost 6 bases, J lost 5 bases, and 17 bases lay in between. The CDR3 has 14 residues. The CDR3 bases are TGTGCCAGCAGCGCCCGGACAAACGCGGACGAGCAGTACTTC. This encodes CASSARTNADEQYF.

This clone was recorded once. This chain links TRBV7-9 with TRBJ2-6; D perhaps matches TRBD2 (6 bases). The length of the CDR3 is 15 residues. The V gene's germline CDR1 is SEHNR and CDR2 FQNEAQ (reference sequence). V was clipped by 5 bases and J by 4 bases, with 12 bases between them. The CDR3 DNA sequence: TGTGCCAGCAGCCGCGGGACCACCGGGGCCAACGTCCTGACTTTC. Amino acids: CASSRGTTGANVLTF.

This chain connects TRBV7-2 to TRBJ2-3; TRBD2 aligns across 12 bases. The V gene's germline CDR1 is SGHTA and CDR2 FQGNSA. This CDR3 is built from 14 residues. Losses at the gene ends were 5 bases for V and 6 bases for J; bases not matched to a gene: 3. This CDR3 is CASSPGTSGDTQYF. The CDR3 DNA is TGTGCCAGCAGCCCCGGGACTAGCGGGGATACGCAGTATTTT.

CDR3 sequence reads: CASSQALAHEQFF. In nucleotides, the CDR3 is TGCGCCAGCAGCCAAGCTCTAGCCCATGAGCAGTTCTTC. The V call is TRBV4-1, the J call TRBJ2-1, with TRBD2 as a possible D gene (5 bases). The CDR3 extends over 13 amino acids. CDR1 MGHRA and CDR2 YSYEKL come from the germline V gene. V was clipped by 1 base and J by 8 bases, with 9 bases between them.

This clone was picked up one time. This chain joins TRBV6-1 and TRBJ2-7; 7 positions agree with TRBD1. The V segment lost 0 bases and the J segment 0 bases; nucleotides outside the gene matches: 2. Germline V gene data show CDR1 as MNHNS and CDR2 as SASEGT. The CDR3 spans 15 residues. The CDR3: CASSEARDSSYEQYF. The CDR3, as DNA: TGTGCCAGCAGTGAAGCGAGGGACAGCTCCTACGAGCAGTACTTC.

This clone was seen once. The J gene is TRBJ1-1, the V gene TRBV11-3, with a possible D match to TRBD1 (5 bases). CDR3 length equals 15 residues. CDR1 SGHNT and CDR2 YENEEA come from the germline V gene. The ends were cut back, 5 bases at V and 1 base at J, with 14 bases in the middle. The CDR3 is CASSPPDRQNTEAFF. Here the CDR3 DNA reads TGTGCCAGCAGCCCCCCCGACAGACAGAACACTGAAGCTTTCTTT. Full variable domain (rest looked up from reference TRBV11-3 and TRBJ1-1): EAGVVQSPRYKIIEKKQPVAFWCNPISGHNTLYWYLQNLGQGPELLIRYENEEAVDDSQLPKDRFSAERLKGVDSTLKIQPAELGDSAVYLCASSPPDRQNTEAFFGQGTRLTVV.

The chain joins TRBV7-9 to TRBJ2-7; D perhaps matches TRBD1 (6 bases). The V end lost 4 bases, the J end lost 0 bases, and 10 bases lay between the germline ends. Germline-derived CDR1 and CDR2 are SEHNR and FQNEAQ (reference sequence). The CDR3 loop spans 14 amino acids. CDR3 amino acids: CASSSDSYSYEQYF. DNA of the CDR3: TGTGCCAGCAGCTCGGACAGTTACTCCTACGAGCAGTACTTC.